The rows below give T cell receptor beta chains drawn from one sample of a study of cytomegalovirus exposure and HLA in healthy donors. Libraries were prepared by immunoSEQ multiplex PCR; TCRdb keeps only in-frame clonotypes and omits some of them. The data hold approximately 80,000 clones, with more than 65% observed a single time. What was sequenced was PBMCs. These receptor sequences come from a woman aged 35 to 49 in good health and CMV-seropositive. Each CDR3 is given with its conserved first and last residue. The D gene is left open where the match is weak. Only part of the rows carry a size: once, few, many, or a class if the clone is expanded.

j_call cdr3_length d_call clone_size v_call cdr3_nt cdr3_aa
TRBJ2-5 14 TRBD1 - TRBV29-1 TGCAGCTTGCGAACAGGGGCCTCGCTAGAGACCCAGTACTTC CSLRTGASLETQYF
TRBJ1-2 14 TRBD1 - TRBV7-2 TGTGCCAGCAGCTCGGGACAGGGATACTATGGCTACACCTTC CASSSGQGYYGYTF
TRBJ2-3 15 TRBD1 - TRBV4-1 TGCGCCAGCAGCCAGGGAGACAGGGTCACAGATACGCAGTATTTT CASSQGDRVTDTQYF
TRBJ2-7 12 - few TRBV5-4 TGTGCCAGCAGCTTTGACAGCTACGAGCAGTACTTC CASSFDSYEQYF
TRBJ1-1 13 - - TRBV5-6 TGTGCCAGCAGCTTGTTCGGTGGTATTGAAGCTTTCTTT CASSLFGGIEAFF
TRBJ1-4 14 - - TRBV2 TGTGCCAGCAGTGAGTGGGGGGTGAAAGAAAAACTGTTTTTT CASSEWGVKEKLFF
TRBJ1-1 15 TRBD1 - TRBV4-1 TGCGCCAGCAGCCCCGTGGGGCAGGGGGGAACTGAAGCTTTCTTT CASSPVGQGGTEAFF
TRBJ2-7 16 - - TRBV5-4 TGTGCCAGCAGCTTGGAAGAGGGAGGTATGCCCTACGAGCAGTACTTC CASSLEEGGMPYEQYF
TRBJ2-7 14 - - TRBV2 TGTGCCAGCAGTGGCGGCAGTGCTACCTACGAGCAGTACTTC CASSGGSATYEQYF
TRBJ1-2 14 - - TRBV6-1 TGTGCCAGCAGTGAAGCGCCCGGGTACGGAGGCTACACCTTC CASSEAPGYGGYTF
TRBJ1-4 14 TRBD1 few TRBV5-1 TGCGCCAGCAGCAAGGGGACAGGGGACGAAAAACTGTTTTTT CASSKGTGDEKLFF
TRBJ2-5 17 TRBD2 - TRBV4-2 TGTGCCAGCAGCCAAGATACCGGGGGGACTAACCAAGAGACCCAGTACTTC CASSQDTGGTNQETQYF
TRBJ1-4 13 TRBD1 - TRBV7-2 TGTGCCAGCAGCTCCCCAGGGGGAAGAAAACTGTTTTTT CASSSPGGRKLFF
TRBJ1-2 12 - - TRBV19 TGTGCCAGTACCTCCGGGGGCTATGGCTACACCTTC CASTSGGYGYTF
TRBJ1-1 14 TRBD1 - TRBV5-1 TGCGCCAGCAGCTCACAGGGGGCGAACACTGAAGCTTTCTTT CASSSQGANTEAFF
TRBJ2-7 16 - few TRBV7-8 TGTGCCAGCAGCTCTTCTCTATCAGGGTGGTCCTACGAGCAGTACTTC CASSSSLSGWSYEQYF
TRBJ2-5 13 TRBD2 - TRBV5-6 TGTGCCTCCGCCCGGGGAGGGAAAGAGACCCAGTACTTC CASARGGKETQYF
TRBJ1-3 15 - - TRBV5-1 TGCGCCAGCAGCTTGGGAGCAGGGCAGGGAAACACCATATATTTT CASSLGAGQGNTIYF
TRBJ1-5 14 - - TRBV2 TGTGCCAGCAGCGTCTATGGTACCAATCAGCCCCAGCATTTT CASSVYGTNQPQHF
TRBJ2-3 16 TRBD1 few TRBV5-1 TGCGCCAGCAGAAGGGCAGGACAGGGGCCCACAGATACGCAGTATTTT CASRRAGQGPTDTQYF
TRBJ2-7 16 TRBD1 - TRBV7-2 TGTGCCAGCAGTACAACGAAGATCGGGACAGGCTACGAGCAGTACTTC CASSTTKIGTGYEQYF
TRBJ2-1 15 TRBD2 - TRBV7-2 TGTGCCAGCAGGTCAATACGTGGGGGGGTAAATGAGCAGTTCTTC CASRSIRGGVNEQFF
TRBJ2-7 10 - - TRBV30 TGTGCCTGGGGGGGGTACGAGCAGTACTTC CAWGGYEQYF
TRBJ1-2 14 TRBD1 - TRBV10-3 TGTGCCATCAATACGGGACAGGGAGTCTATGGCTACACCTTC CAINTGQGVYGYTF
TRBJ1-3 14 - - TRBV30 TGTGCCCAGACCGCAGGATACTCTGGAAACACCATATATTTT CAQTAGYSGNTIYF
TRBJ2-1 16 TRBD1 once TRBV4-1 TGCGCCAGCAGCCAAAATCTTGGACAGGGGAGGAATGAGCAGTTCTTC CASSQNLGQGRNEQFF
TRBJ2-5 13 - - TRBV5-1 TGCGCCAGCAGCTTGGGGGGCTCAGAGACCCAGTACTTC CASSLGGSETQYF
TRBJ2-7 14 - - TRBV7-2 TGTGCCAGCAGCAAGGACTACAATACCTACGAGCAGTACTTC CASSKDYNTYEQYF
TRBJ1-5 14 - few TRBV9 TGTGCCAGCAGCGTAGGGGCAGGTGATCAGCCCCAGCATTTT CASSVGAGDQPQHF
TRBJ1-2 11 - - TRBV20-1 TGCAGTGCTAAGTCTGGGCATGGCTACACCTTC CSAKSGHGYTF
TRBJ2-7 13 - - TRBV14 TGTGCCAGCAGCCAACCTATGTCCCACGAGCAGTACTTC CASSQPMSHEQYF
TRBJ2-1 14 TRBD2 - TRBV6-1 TGTGCCAGCGGCTCAGGACTAGCTGGCAATGAGCAGTTCTTC CASGSGLAGNEQFF
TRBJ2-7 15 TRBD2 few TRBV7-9 TGTGCCAGCAGCTTAGCAAGCGGGAGATCCCACGAGCAGTACTTC CASSLASGRSHEQYF
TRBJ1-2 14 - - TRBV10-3 TGTGCCATCAGCAGCGGGGAGGTTATCGGTGGCTACACCTTC CAISSGEVIGGYTF
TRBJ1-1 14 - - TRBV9 TGTGCCAGCAGCGTAGGTCAGGATTGGGCTGAAGCTTTCTTT CASSVGQDWAEAFF
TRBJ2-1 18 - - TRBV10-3 TGTGCCATCAGGACAGCAAGGGGAGGAGTAGTGGGGGACAATGAGCAGTTCTTC CAIRTARGGVVGDNEQFF
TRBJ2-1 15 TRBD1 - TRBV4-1 TGCGCCAGCAGCCCGGACGACAGGGAAAACAATGAGCAGTTCTTC CASSPDDRENNEQFF
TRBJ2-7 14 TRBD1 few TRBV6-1 TGTGCCAGCAGCCCCCGGGACAGGGGACGCGAGCAGTACTTC CASSPRDRGREQYF
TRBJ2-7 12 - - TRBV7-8 TGTGCCAGCAGCCTCAGCGGCTACGAGCAGTACTTC CASSLSGYEQYF
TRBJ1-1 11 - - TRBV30 TGTGCCAACCACAGGTTGACCAGGGCTTTCTTT CANHRLTRAFF
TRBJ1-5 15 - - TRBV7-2 TGTGCCAGCAGCTTATGGTCAGGATATGATCAGCCCCAGCATTTT CASSLWSGYDQPQHF
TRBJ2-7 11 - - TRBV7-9 TGTGCCAGCAGCTCCGTCTACGAGCAGTACTTC CASSSVYEQYF
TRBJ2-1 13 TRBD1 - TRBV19 TGTGCCAGTGAGACAGGGGGATCGAATGAGCAGTTCTTC CASETGGSNEQFF
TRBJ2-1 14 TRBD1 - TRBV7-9 TGTGCCAGCAGCCAGGGGACAGGTTACAATGAGCAGTTCTTC CASSQGTGYNEQFF
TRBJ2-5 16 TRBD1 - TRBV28 TGTGCCAGCAGTTTATTAGGGACAGGCCCCCAAGAGACCCAGTACTTC CASSLLGTGPQETQYF
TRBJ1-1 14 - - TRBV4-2 TGTGCCAGCAGCCAAGGGGGCAGGAACACTGAAGCTTTCTTT CASSQGGRNTEAFF
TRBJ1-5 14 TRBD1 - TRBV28 TGTGCCAGCAGCCCACAGGGGAACTCTCAGCCCCAGCATTTT CASSPQGNSQPQHF
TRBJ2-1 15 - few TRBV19 TGTGCCAGTAGTATGGGGGGACCCCCATACAATGAGCAGTTCTTC CASSMGGPPYNEQFF
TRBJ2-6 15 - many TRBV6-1 TGTGCCAGCAGTGAAGCGCTCGGTGGGGCCAACGTCCTGACTTTC CASSEALGGANVLTF
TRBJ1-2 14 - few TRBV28 TGTGCCAGCAGTCTGCCGACAGTTAACTATGGCTACACCTTC CASSLPTVNYGYTF
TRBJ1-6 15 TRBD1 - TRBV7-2 TGTGCCAGCAGCTTAGCGACAGGGCTTAATTCACCCCTCCACTTT CASSLATGLNSPLHF
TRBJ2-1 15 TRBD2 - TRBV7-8 TGTGCCAGCAGCTTGGGCGGGGGGTTGAGGAATGAGCAGTTCTTC CASSLGGGLRNEQFF
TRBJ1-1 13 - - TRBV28 TGTGCCAGCAGTTTTGCAGGGTTTAAGGAAGCTTTCTTT CASSFAGFKEAFF
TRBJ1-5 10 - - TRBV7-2 TGTGCCAACTCCTGGCAGCCCCAGCATTTT CANSWQPQHF
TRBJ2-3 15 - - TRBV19 TGTGCCAGTGCCTTGGACACCCGAGGTTGGGATACGCAGTATTTT CASALDTRGWDTQYF
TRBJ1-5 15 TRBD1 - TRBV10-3 TGTGCCACCAGTCCGAAGGGACAGTCCAATCAGCCCCAGCATTTT CATSPKGQSNQPQHF
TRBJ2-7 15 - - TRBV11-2 TGTGCCAGCAGCGGAGGGGGGGGGACTGTTTACGAGCAGTACTTC CASSGGGGTVYEQYF